The 27 T cell receptor beta chains below all came from one sample that was sequenced in a study of blood T cell repertoires in COVID-19. The assay was immunoSEQ multiplex PCR, and TCRdb's table has in-frame clones only and misses some. The sample has some 120,000 clones, around three quarters seen once. The source material was peripheral blood. The receptors stem from a man aged 40-49 years with active or convalescent COVID-19.

The chain uses TRBV28 and TRBJ1-2, with a tentative D call TRBD1 (5 bases). Germline V gene data show CDR1 as MDHEN and CDR2 as SYDVKM. The CDR3 has 13 amino acids. Trimming left V 2 bases short and J 8 bases short, with 12 bases between. The CDR3 sequence: CASSLQGKRGYTF. CDR3 nucleotides: TGTGCCAGCAGTTTACAGGGAAAGAGGGGCTACACCTTC.

The CDR3 nucleotides are TGTGCCATCTCGGGGGGAACAATGAACACTGAAGCTTTCTTT. Protein sequence: CAISGGTMNTEAFF. V and J are TRBV10-3 and TRBJ1-1, with D tentatively TRBD1 (5 bases). This CDR3 has 14 residues. Germline CDR1 reads ENHRY; CDR2 reads SYGVKD. With 8 bases removed from V and 0 bases from J, the gap between germline ends came to 13 bases.

The sample holds one count of this clone. The rearrangement uses TRBV7-2 and TRBJ1-4; D unclear. Germline V gene lookup returns CDR1 SGHTA and CDR2 FQGNSA. This CDR3 is 15 amino acids long. V lost 3 bases and J 0 bases, leaving 8 bases between the germline ends. CDR3: CASSLGGSTNEKLFF. The CDR3 nucleotides are TGTGCCAGCAGCTTGGGAGGGTCAACTAATGAAAAACTGTTTTTT. Full variable domain (missing parts from reference TRBV7-2 and TRBJ1-4): GAGVSQSPSNKVTEKGKDVELRCDPISGHTALYWYRQSLGQGLEFLIYFQGNSAPDKSGLPSDRFSAERTGGSVSTLTIQRTQQEDSAVYLCASSLGGSTNEKLFFGSGTQLSVL.

The gene calls are TRBV2 and TRBJ2-7, with D maybe TRBD1 (6 bases). Germline CDR1 is SNHLY and CDR2 is FYNNEI. The V and J ends lost 5 bases and 4 bases respectively, with 18 bases between them. This CDR3 is built from 15 residues. DNA for the CDR3: TGTGCCAGCAGTAATGGGGGACATCGGGCTTACGAGCAGTACTTC. It is translated as CASSNGGHRAYEQYF.

Only one count was recorded for this clone. CDR3 nucleotides: TGTGCCACGCCCAGGGGGTTGCCAGATACGCAGTATTTT. Protein sequence: CATPRGLPDTQYF. This chain connects TRBV6-5 to TRBJ2-3; 7 bases agree with TRBD1. This CDR3 has 13 amino acids. CDR1 and CDR2 from the germline V gene are MNHEY and SVGAGI. V lost 10 bases to trimming and J lost 4 bases; unmatched junction nucleotides: 8.

This clone occurred a few times. J is TRBJ1-5 and V is TRBV24-1; D is possibly TRBD1 (5 bases). The CDR3 has 16 residues. The V gene's germline CDR1 is KGHDR and CDR2 SFDVKD. Trimming left V 4 bases short and J 6 bases short, with 18 bases between. The chain's CDR3 is CATSDQLSGESQPQHF. Written as DNA, the CDR3 is TGTGCCACCAGTGACCAGCTTTCGGGGGAAAGTCAGCCCCAGCATTTT.

The sample holds a few counts of this clone. J is TRBJ1-1 and V is TRBV27; 9 nucleotides match TRBD1. V lost 2 bases to trimming and J lost 4 bases; unmatched junction nucleotides: 11. The CDR3 sequence is 17 residues long. Germline V gives CDR1 MNHEY, CDR2 SMNVEV (reference sequence). The CDR3 protein is CASSLKADWDRATEAFF. In DNA form, the CDR3 reads TGTGCCAGCAGTTTAAAGGCGGATTGGGACAGGGCCACTGAAGCTTTCTTT.

The chain carries TRBV2 and TRBJ1-3, with 7 bases fitting TRBD1. Germline loops: CDR1 SNHLY, CDR2 FYNNEI. After removal of 6 bases from V and 0 bases from J, the junction contained 5 bases not matched to a gene. The CDR3 is 15 residues long. DNA for the CDR3: TGTGCCAGCAGCAAAGGGGGCTACTCTGGAAACACCATATATTTT. As protein: CASSKGGYSGNTIYF.

The chain links TRBV7-9 to TRBJ2-4; possible D gene TRBD1, 6 bases. The CDR3 sequence is 15 residues long. V was pared by 1 base and J by 10 bases, with 17 bases between. Germline V gene sequence: CDR1 SEHNR, CDR2 FQNEAQ (reference sequence). CDR3 in amino acids: CASSLDGSSQGIQYF. CDR3 nucleotide sequence: TGTGCCAGCAGCTTAGACGGTTCGAGCCAGGGGATTCAGTACTTC.

The chain employs TRBV7-2 and TRBJ2-3, with D unclear. CDR1 and CDR2 from the germline V gene are SGHTA and FQGNSA. The V end was cut by 2 bases, the J end by 4 bases, with 10 bases between. The CDR3 has 14 residues. The CDR3 loop is CASSLNPRADTQYF. The CDR3 DNA reads as TGTGCCAGCAGCTTAAATCCCCGCGCAGATACGCAGTATTTT.

The chain is built from TRBV7-9 and TRBJ1-2; possible D gene TRBD1, 5 bases. The V end lost 1 base, the J end lost 8 bases, and 11 bases lay between the germline ends. CDR1 is SEHNR and CDR2 is FQNEAQ in the germline V gene (reference sequence). The CDR3 sequence is 13 residues long. CDR3: CASSLDWGGGYTF. The CDR3 DNA follows: TGTGCCAGCAGCTTAGATTGGGGGGGAGGCTACACCTTC.

This chain joins TRBV20-1 and TRBJ1-6; perhaps TRBD1 as D (5 bases). The V end lost 6 bases, the J end lost 18 bases, and 18 bases lay between the germline ends. CDR1 and CDR2 (germline): DFQATT, SNEGSKA (reference sequence). The CDR3 covers 11 residues. CDR3: CSAGIGAGDHF. CDR3 DNA: TGCAGTGCCGGGATTGGGGCGGGGGACCACTTT.

The chain carries TRBV27 and TRBJ1-5; D is possibly TRBD1 (5 bases). The CDR3 consists of 14 residues. Trimming shortened V by 6 bases and J by 6 bases, and 15 bases separated the two germline ends. Germline V gene lookup returns CDR1 MNHEY and CDR2 SMNVEV (reference sequence). The CDR3 DNA reads TGTGCCAGCAGATCGGGGGGTAGCGGTCAGCCCCAGCATTTT. This codes for CASRSGGSGQPQHF.

This chain connects TRBV5-1 to TRBJ1-1; D is uncertain. Germline V lookup: CDR1 SGHRS, CDR2 YFSETQ. V lost 4 bases and J 1 base, leaving 11 bases between the germline ends. The CDR3 is 14 amino acids. CDR3 residues: CASSAGFQNTEAFF. The CDR3 DNA sequence: TGCGCCAGCAGCGCGGGGTTCCAGAACACTGAAGCTTTCTTT.

This clone was found a few times. This sequence joins TRBV24-1 and TRBJ1-1, with a tentative D call TRBD1 (5 bases). V gave up 3 bases and J gave up 2 bases, with 18 bases separating them. CDR1 KGHDR and CDR2 SFDVKD come from the germline V gene. The CDR3 consists of 17 residues. The CDR3 sequence is CATSDTPHQGSNTEAFF. CDR3 sequence (DNA): TGTGCCACCAGTGATACTCCACATCAGGGCTCTAACACTGAAGCTTTCTTT.

Comments on this clone: Relative to the germline gene, one junction end is altered; a read error may explain this. The chain couples TRBV27 to TRBJ2-7, with 9 bases lining up with TRBD1. This CDR3 is 14 amino acids long. CDR1 is MNHEY and CDR2 is SMNVEV in the germline V gene (reference sequence). The CDR3 DNA reads as TGTGCCAGCCGTTTGCGGGACAGGGCCTACGAGCAGTACTTC. It encodes CASRLRDRAYEQYF.

The CDR3 coding sequence is TGCGCCAGCAGTGAAAGGGACAGGGCGGCCGGGGGCTACACCTTC. Its protein is CASSERDRAAGGYTF. This chain connects TRBV10-1 to TRBJ1-2; 9 nucleotides agree with TRBD1. Germline V gene sequence: CDR1 WNHNN, CDR2 SYGVQD (reference sequence). The trim removed 3 bases at V and 8 bases at J, leaving 10 bases unmatched. CDR3 length: 15 residues.

J is TRBJ2-7 and V is TRBV11-1; TRBD2 is a possible D gene (6 bases). Germline CDR1 SGHAT, CDR2 FQDESV (reference sequence). Trimming removed 4 bases from V and 4 bases from J, with 17 bases in between. This CDR3 has 15 amino acids. CDR3 sequence reads: CASSSPAEGPYEQYF. CDR3 bases: TGTGCCAGCAGCTCCCCGGCGGAGGGACCGTACGAGCAGTACTTC. The full variable domain, with the rest looked up from reference TRBV11-1 and TRBJ2-7, is EAEVAQSPRYKITEKSQAVAFWCDPISGHATLYWYRQILGQGPELLVQFQDESVVDDSQLPKDRFSAERLKGVDSTLKIQPAELGDSAMYLCASSSPAEGPYEQYFGPGTRLTVT.

The chain joins TRBV28 to TRBJ1-4; a possible D gene is TRBD1 (5 bases). CDR3 length: 14 residues. Germline CDR1 reads MDHEN; CDR2 reads SYDVKM. With 4 bases removed from V and 1 base from J, the gap between germline ends came to 7 bases. The CDR3 DNA follows: TGTGCCAGCAGTTCGGGGGGAACTAATGAAAAACTGTTTTTT. As protein: CASSSGGTNEKLFF.

V is TRBV7-8 and J is TRBJ2-7; 7 bases align to TRBD1. This CDR3 is built from 15 residues. The V segment lost 3 bases and the J segment 2 bases; nucleotides outside the gene matches: 7. Germline lookup yields CDR1 SGHVS and CDR2 FQNEAQ. CDR3 bases: TGTGCCAGCAGCTTTGGGACAGCAGCCACCTACGAGCAGTACTTC. Protein sequence: CASSFGTAATYEQYF.

The rearrangement joins TRBV30 to TRBJ1-2; 8 positions match TRBD1. V shed 4 bases and J 5 bases; nucleotides not matched to a gene: 6. Germline values: CDR1 GTSNPN, CDR2 SVGIG (reference sequence). This CDR3 region has 13 residues. The CDR3 DNA reads TGTGCCTGGAATTCGGACAGGGATTATGGCTACACCTTC. Protein: CAWNSDRDYGYTF.

In its sample, this clone was seen once. This chain connects TRBV7-2 to TRBJ2-5; D perhaps matches TRBD1 (7 bases). The CDR3 loop spans 16 amino acids. V was trimmed by 4 bases and J by 7 bases, leaving 22 bases between them. Germline CDR1 is SGHTA and CDR2 is FQGNSA. CDR3 protein: CASSSPSGGPLGTQYF. The CDR3 bases are TGTGCCAGCAGCTCCCCGTCAGGGGGGCCACTTGGGACCCAGTACTTC.

This clone was recorded a few times. Additional DNA sequences in this sample encode the identical CDR3. V is TRBV2 and J is TRBJ1-5; D is perhaps TRBD1 (5 bases). The germline V and J ends were trimmed by 2 bases and 7 bases, with 12 bases remaining between them. Germline V gene data show CDR1 as SNHLY and CDR2 as FYNNEI. The CDR3 extends over 14 amino acids. The chain's CDR3 is CASSELQGGQPQHF. The CDR3 DNA reads TGTGCCAGCAGTGAACTCCAGGGAGGGCAGCCCCAGCATTTT. The entire variable domain, with the rest obtained from reference TRBV2 and TRBJ1-5, is as follows: EPEVTQTPSHQVTQMGQEVILRCVPISNHLYFYWYRQILGQKVEFLVSFYNNEISEKSEIFDDQFSVERPDGSNFTLKIRSTKLEDSAMYFCASSELQGGQPQHFGDGTRLSIL.

The chain recombines TRBV25-1 with TRBJ1-2; 11 nucleotides align to TRBD1. The CDR3 has 16 residues. Per the germline V gene, CDR1 is MGHDK and CDR2 is SYGVNS. V was pared by 6 bases and J by 4 bases, with 10 bases of the junction left unmatched. CDR3 nucleotide sequence: TGTGCCAGCAGCGCCACCGGGACAGGGGGGTTCTATGGCTACACCTTC. Its protein product is CASSATGTGGFYGYTF.

CDR3 region: CATAFSNSPLHF. For the CDR3, the DNA is TGTGCCACAGCGTTTTCAAATTCACCCCTCCACTTT. V and J are TRBV10-3 and TRBJ1-6; D is uncertain. V was cut by 10 bases and J by 7 bases, with 11 bases left in between. This CDR3 is built from 12 residues. The V gene's germline CDR1 is ENHRY and CDR2 SYGVKD.

The chain carries TRBV5-1 and TRBJ1-1; TRBD1 might be the D (6 bases). This CDR3 contains 13 residues. Germline CDR1 is SGHRS and CDR2 is YFSETQ. Trimming removed 0 bases from V and 6 bases from J, with 9 bases in between. CDR3 DNA: TGCGCCAGCAGCTTGGCACAGGGACCTGAAGCTTTCTTT. Translation gives CASSLAQGPEAFF.

This chain joins TRBV4-3 and TRBJ2-7; D is ambiguous. CDR1 and CDR2 from the germline V gene are LGHNA and YSLEER. V lost 0 bases and J lost 1, with 7 bases in between. This CDR3 region has 14 residues. CDR3 loop: CASSQDTDSYEQYF. DNA of the CDR3: TGCGCCAGCAGCCAAGATACAGATTCCTACGAGCAGTACTTC.